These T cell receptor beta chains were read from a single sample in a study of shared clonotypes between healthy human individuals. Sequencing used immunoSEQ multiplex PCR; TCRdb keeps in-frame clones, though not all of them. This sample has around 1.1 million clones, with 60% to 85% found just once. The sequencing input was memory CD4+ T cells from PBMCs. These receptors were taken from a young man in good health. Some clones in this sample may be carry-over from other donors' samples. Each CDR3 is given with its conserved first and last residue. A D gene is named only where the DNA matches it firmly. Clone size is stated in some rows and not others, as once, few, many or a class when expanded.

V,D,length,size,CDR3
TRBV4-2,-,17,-,CASSQREAKPLSYEQYF
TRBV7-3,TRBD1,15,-,CASSLEGAIADTQYF
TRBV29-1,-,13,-,CSAQGRMNTEAFF
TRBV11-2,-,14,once,CASSLEVWGTEAFF
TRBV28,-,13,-,CASSFFLGTEAFF
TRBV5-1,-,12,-,CASTVESETQYF
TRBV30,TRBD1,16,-,CAWSLPAGGMGYEQYF
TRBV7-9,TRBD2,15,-,CASSLLGGSSYEQYF
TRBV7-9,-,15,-,CASSPQTKNTGELFF
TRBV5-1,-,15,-,CASSLGSPRSYEQYF
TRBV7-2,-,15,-,CASSLVGDSGNTIYF
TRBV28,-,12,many,CASGRPDFEQYF
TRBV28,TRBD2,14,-,CASRPSGNAYEQYF
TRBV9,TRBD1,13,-,CASSRTGGNIQYF
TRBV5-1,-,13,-,CASSLRGQETQYF
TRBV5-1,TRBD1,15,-,CASSPLTGGPNEQFF
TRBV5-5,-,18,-,CASSPIPGLSSGANVLTF
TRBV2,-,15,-,CASSTQPRSYNEQFF
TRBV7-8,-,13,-,CASSLGRQETQYF
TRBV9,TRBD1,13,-,CASSRTGGVGHTF
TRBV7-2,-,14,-,CASSLDRTIYEQYF
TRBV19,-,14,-,CASKPGTEKNIQYF
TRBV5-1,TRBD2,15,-,CASSPLAGGDNEQFF
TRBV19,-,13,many,CASSIFGEGEAFF
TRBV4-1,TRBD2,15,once,CASSPSGRVETEQYF
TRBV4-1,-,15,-,CASSQGQITNEKLFF
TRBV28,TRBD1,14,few,CASSSPGQNYEQYF
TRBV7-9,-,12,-,CASSPTANVLTF
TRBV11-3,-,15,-,CASSLEGTPRETQYF
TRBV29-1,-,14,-,CSVVEGAGANVLTF
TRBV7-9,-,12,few,CARRASDGELFF
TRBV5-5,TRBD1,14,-,CASSLVGQGDGYTF
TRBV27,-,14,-,CASNSGPSYNEQFF
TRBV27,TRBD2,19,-,CASTKTAGASGRVGHEQYF
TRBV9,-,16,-,CASSVMQVPAQYGYTF
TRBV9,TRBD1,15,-,CASSTWTGGGDTQYF
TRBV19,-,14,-,CASSIAANTGELLF
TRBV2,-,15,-,CASSSGTAPTYEQYF
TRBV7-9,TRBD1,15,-,CASSFQTGGRDGYTF
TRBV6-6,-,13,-,CASTPGGAPGYTF
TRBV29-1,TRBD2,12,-,CSISRGADTQYF
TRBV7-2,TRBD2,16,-,CASSPNGLAGQETQYF
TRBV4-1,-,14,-,CASSRNYRDYEQYF
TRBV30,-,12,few,CAWSQWTAGYTF
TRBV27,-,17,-,CASSPNLGQGSNQPQHF
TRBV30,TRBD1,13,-,CAWGTGTTDTQYF
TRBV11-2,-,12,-,CASSLESGTQFF
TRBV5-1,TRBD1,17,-,CASSPGWGTGGSYGYTF
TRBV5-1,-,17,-,CASSWAARGSGANVLTF
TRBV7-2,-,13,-,CASSSGPSNEQFF
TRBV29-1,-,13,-,CSVAGGLSTEAFF
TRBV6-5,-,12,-,CASSYSGDGYTF
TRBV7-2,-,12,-,CASSSQRPELYF
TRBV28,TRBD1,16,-,CASSGAGTGARNEQFF
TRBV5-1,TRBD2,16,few,CASSSTTSGSTDTQYF